This entry lists 21 T cell receptor beta chains sequenced from one sample in a study of blood T cell repertoires in COVID-19. Sequenced by immunoSEQ multiplex PCR; TCRdb stores in-frame clones only, minus some. Among over 100,000 clones listed, more than 85% were seen once. What was sequenced was peripheral blood. These receptors originate from a human donor with acute or convalescent COVID-19. The donor label of this sample is uncertain.

The genes are TRBV5-1 and TRBJ1-1, with D unclear. CDR3 size: 15 residues. V shed 3 bases and J shed 1 base, with 13 bases lying between them. Germline V CDR1 and CDR2: SGHRS, YFSETQ. This chain's CDR3 is CASSSHGLGNTEAFF. DNA for the CDR3: TGCGCCAGCAGCTCACATGGACTCGGGAACACTGAAGCTTTCTTT.

The chain joins TRBV11-2 to TRBJ2-7, with D perhaps TRBD1 (6 bases). This CDR3 contains 16 residues. Between the trimmed V and J ends, which lost 5 bases and 0 bases, there was a span of 17 bases. CDR1 is SGHAT, CDR2 FQNNGV, per germline. For the CDR3, the DNA is TGTGCCAGCAGCCTCCTTGACAGGTCCGTCTCCTACGAGCAGTACTTC. It translates to CASSLLDRSVSYEQYF. Complete variable domain (other parts from reference TRBV11-2 and TRBJ2-7): EAGVAQSPRYKIIEKRQSVAFWCNPISGHATLYWYQQILGQGPKLLIQFQNNGVVDDSQLPKDRFSAERLKGVDSTLKIQPAKLEDSAVYLCASSLLDRSVSYEQYFGPGTRLTVT.

The chain uses TRBV6-1 and TRBJ1-5; TRBD1 matches 10 bases. The CDR3 has 17 residues. Germline CDR1 is MNHNS and CDR2 is SASEGT. After removal of 2 bases from V and 5 bases from J, the junction contained 9 bases not matched to a gene. The CDR3 sequence is CASSEFETGGRYQPQHF. CDR3 in DNA: TGTGCCAGCAGTGAATTCGAGACAGGGGGCAGGTATCAGCCCCAGCATTTT.

V usage is TRBV7-2 and J usage is TRBJ2-3; D unresolved. The ends were cut back, 4 bases at V and 4 bases at J, with 9 bases in the middle. The germline V gene encodes CDR1 SGHTA and CDR2 FQGNSA. This CDR3 contains 13 residues. The CDR3 DNA is TGTGCCAGCAGCTCGCGGAACCCAGATACGCAGTATTTT. Its protein product is CASSSRNPDTQYF.

V and J are TRBV28 and TRBJ1-2, with TRBD1 matching 12 bases. Germline CDR1 reads MDHEN; CDR2 reads SYDVKM. With V trimmed by 3 bases and J by 7 bases, 3 bases remained unmatched. This CDR3 is 14 amino acids long. CDR3 nucleotides: TGTGCCAGCAGTTTCGGGACAGGGGGCGTTGGCTACACCTTC. Amino acids: CASSFGTGGVGYTF.

The chain couples TRBV6-5 to TRBJ2-7; 7 bases line up with TRBD1. J lost 4 bases, V lost 7 bases, and 4 bases had no gene match. This CDR3 has 12 amino acids. Germline assignment: CDR1 MNHEY and CDR2 SVGAGI. The DNA for the CDR3 is TGTGCCAGCAAGCGACAGGGTTACGAGCAGTACTTC. It translates to CASKRQGYEQYF.

V gene TRBV28 combines with J gene TRBJ1-2, with a tentative D call TRBD1 (5 bases). Germline V gene lookup returns CDR1 MDHEN and CDR2 SYDVKM. Trimming removed 6 bases from V and 4 bases from J, with 15 bases in between. CDR3 length equals 14 residues. The CDR3 DNA reads as TGTGCCAGCAGGACAGCCTTTTCGGGCTATGGCTACACCTTC. Protein product: CASRTAFSGYGYTF.

This clone was observed a handful of times. The V and J genes are TRBV5-1 and TRBJ2-1; D may be TRBD2 (6 bases). The CDR3 loop spans 15 amino acids. Trimming took 4 bases from V and 6 from J, leaving 17 bases between them. CDR1 and CDR2 from the germline V gene are SGHRS and YFSETQ. CDR3 DNA: TGCGCCAGCAGCCCCTATGGGGGGTTCCTCAATGAGCAGTTCTTC. This translates into CASSPYGGFLNEQFF.

The V gene is TRBV6-5, the J gene TRBJ1-1; TRBD1 is a possible D gene (6 bases). Trimming shortened V by 6 bases and J by 6 bases, and 17 bases separated the two germline ends. The CDR3 is 14 amino acids. Germline V CDR1 and CDR2: MNHEY, SVGAGI. CDR3 residues: CASRDRDMVAEAFF. Here the CDR3 DNA reads TGTGCCAGCAGGGACCGGGACATGGTCGCTGAAGCTTTCTTT.

V usage is TRBV6-5 and J usage is TRBJ1-1; no firm D call. The CDR3 has 13 residues. Looked up from germline, CDR1 is MNHEY and CDR2 is SVGAGI. Trimming pared 0 bases from V and 0 bases from J, leaving 2 bases between. The CDR3, as DNA: TGTGCCAGCAGTTACTCCGTGAACACTGAAGCTTTCTTT. This translates into CASSYSVNTEAFF.

This clone was observed a handful of times. The chain has TRBV5-4 and TRBJ1-1; D is uncertain. Deletions cut 5 bases from V and 7 bases from J, with 21 bases between. This CDR3 is built from 15 residues. Germline-derived CDR1 and CDR2 are SGHNT and YYREEE (reference sequence). CDR3 sequence reads: CASRPSGIQKNEAFF. The CDR3 nucleotides are TGTGCCAGCAGACCCTCGGGGATCCAGAAAAATGAAGCTTTCTTT.

V is TRBV28 and J is TRBJ1-1, with D unclear. Trimming stripped 2 bases from V and 5 bases from J, with 6 bases between. Germline V lookup: CDR1 MDHEN, CDR2 SYDVKM. This CDR3 contains 12 residues. The CDR3 sequence: CASSLVPTEAFF. The CDR3 nucleotides are TGTGCCAGCAGTTTAGTTCCTACTGAAGCTTTCTTT. Full variable domain (rest looked up from reference TRBV28 and TRBJ1-1): DVKVTQSSRYLVKRTGEKVFLECVQDMDHENMFWYRQDPGLGLRLIYFSYDVKMKEKGDIPEGYSVSREKKERFSLILESASTNQTSMYLCASSLVPTEAFFGQGTRLTVV.

The chain recombines TRBV28 with TRBJ1-5; a weak D match, TRBD1 (5 bases). V dropped 3 bases and J dropped 2 bases, with 17 bases sitting between them. The CDR3 spans 17 residues. CDR1 MDHEN and CDR2 SYDVKM come from the germline V gene. The CDR3 loop reads CASSFPGQGLGNQPQHF. CDR3 DNA: TGTGCCAGCAGTTTCCCCGGGCAGGGTTTGGGCAATCAGCCCCAGCATTTT.

The V call is TRBV7-9, the J call TRBJ2-7, with 11 bases identical to TRBD2. This CDR3 has 16 residues. V shed 4 bases and J 4 bases; nucleotides not matched to a gene: 9. In germline, CDR1 is SEHNR, CDR2 FQNEAQ (reference sequence). The CDR3 sequence: CASSSPLGLAGYEQYF. The CDR3 coding sequence is TGTGCCAGCAGCTCTCCCTTAGGACTAGCGGGTTACGAGCAGTACTTC.

This clone turned up a few times. The chain joins TRBV7-3 to TRBJ2-2; no reliable D call. V lost 5 bases and J lost 4, with 8 bases in between. The CDR3 length is 13 residues. Germline CDR1 and CDR2: SGHTA and FQGTGA. CDR3 region: CASSRLGTGELFF. CDR3 nucleotides: TGTGCCAGCAGCCGGCTAGGCACCGGGGAGCTGTTTTTT.

In DNA form, the CDR3 reads TGTGCCAGCAGTTGGGGAGGTTCCAGAGCTTTCTTT. Encoded protein: CASSWGGSRAFF. V gene TRBV3-1 (or the pseudogene TRBV3-2) combines with J gene TRBJ1-1; D remains unclear. Trimming took off 6 bases at V and 10 bases at J, with 15 bases between the two ends. Germline assignment: CDR1 LGHDT and CDR2 YNNKEL (reference sequence). The CDR3 totals 12 residues.

The chain recombines TRBV11-1 with TRBJ1-1, with D unresolved. Germline V gene lookup returns CDR1 SGHAT and CDR2 FQDESV (reference sequence). Deletions cut 5 bases from V and 3 bases from J, with 19 bases between. The CDR3 extends over 16 amino acids. CDR3 region: CASSPRESGFDTEAFF. The CDR3 DNA reads as TGTGCCAGCAGCCCTAGAGAATCGGGGTTTGACACTGAAGCTTTCTTT.

The chain uses TRBV5-1 and TRBJ1-2; 7 bases are a match to TRBD1. Germline V lookup: CDR1 SGHRS, CDR2 YFSETQ. This CDR3 region has 14 residues. Losses at the gene ends were 4 bases for V and 0 bases for J; bases not matched to a gene: 3. The CDR3 sequence is CASSRGTANYGYTF. The CDR3 region has the DNA TGCGCCAGCAGCCGAGGGACAGCTAACTATGGCTACACCTTC.

This clone was observed a few times. The chain joins TRBV5-1 to TRBJ2-1, with a possible D match to TRBD2 (5 bases). Per the germline V gene, CDR1 is SGHRS and CDR2 is YFSETQ. The CDR3 extends over 14 amino acids. Deletions cut 0 bases from V and 6 bases from J, with 10 bases between. Written as DNA, the CDR3 is TGCGCCAGCAGCTTGGTACTAGAGACCAATGAGCAGTTCTTC. This encodes CASSLVLETNEQFF.

V and J are TRBV11-3 and TRBJ2-1; 10 bases fit TRBD2. Germline CDR1 and CDR2: SGHNT and YENEEA. The CDR3 sequence is 15 residues long. The trim removed 5 bases at V and 4 bases at J, leaving 5 bases unmatched. The DNA for the CDR3 is TGTGCCAGCAGCCCAACTAGCGGGGAATACAATGAGCAGTTCTTC. This gives the protein CASSPTSGEYNEQFF.

The chain carries TRBV3-1 (or the pseudogene TRBV3-2) and TRBJ1-2; 8 bases agree with TRBD1. Trimming at V came to 7 bases and at J to 8 bases, leaving 3 bases not matched to a gene. Germline CDR1 and CDR2: LGHDT and YNNKEL (reference sequence). The CDR3 has 11 amino acids. CDR3 sequence (DNA): TGTGCCAGCACAGGGGGCCGAGGCTACACCTTC. The encoded protein is CASTGGRGYTF.